The following is a T cell receptor (beta chain) sequence with its context. As yet, its antigen is unknown. The CDR3 is 13 residues long. CDR1 and CDR2 from the germline V gene are MNHEY and SVGAGI. Trimming removed 7 bases from V and 0 bases from J, with 9 bases in between. Time point reported: week 5, during vaccination. A single vaccine dose contained 300 ug of mutant IDH1 20-mer peptide, and topical imiquimod was used with it. Each of the donors came in with new WHO grade 3 or 4 astrocytomas that were IDH1-mutant and ATRX-lost. This sample was included in a study of a mutant IDH1 vaccine in newly diagnosed glioma. Overall study context: The patients were given eight vaccinations, one each in weeks 1, 3, 5, 7, 11, 15, 19 and 23. Most had both radiotherapy and temozolomide beforehand; others had only one.

Clones were read by immunoSEQ multiplex PCR, and TCRdb kept only the in-frame ones, dropping some. The repertoire holds some 55,000 clones, with about 90% as singletons. The chain combines TRBV6-5 with TRBJ1-2; no clear D gene. The specimen comprised PBMCs, sampled from a glioma patient whose treatment included an IDH1 peptide vaccine. This receptor was taken from a woman aged 40 to 49 with glioma. The CDR3 DNA is TGTGCCAGCACCCCCCGGGCTAACTATGGCTACACCTTC. It is translated as CASTPRANYGYTF.